This T cell receptor beta chain appears in the sequencing data of a study of shared clonotypes between healthy human individuals. Study observations and caveats: Sorted-subset sequencing, rarefaction showed, was incomplete despite large depth. Among donors, the sharing of clonotypes was expected to be influenced by sequencing depth. Relative to memory subsets, naive subsets generally showed larger estimated richness.

Comment on this clone: Its antigen is unidentified.

The assay was immunoSEQ multiplex PCR, and TCRdb's table has in-frame clones only and misses some. The data contain some 1,100,000 clones, around three quarters of them singletons. This receptor was taken from a man aged 18 to 29 in good health. Some clones in this sample may be carry-over from other donors' samples. Sequencing was done on a sample of memory CD4+ T cells from PBMCs. Described subset: CD45RA-negative fraction.

The CDR3 DNA reads TGCGCCAGCAGCGGACAGGGCGGGACCGGGGAGCTGTTTTTT. Amino acids: CASSGQGGTGELFF. The chain uses TRBV10-1 and TRBJ2-2, with TRBD1 identical over 8 bases. The germline V gene has CDR1 WNHNN and CDR2 SYGVQD (reference sequence). With V trimmed by 6 bases and J by 5 bases, 5 bases remained unmatched. The CDR3 consists of 14 residues.